What follows describes a single T cell receptor beta chain. In germline, CDR1 is LNHDA, CDR2 SQIVND (reference sequence). The V and J ends lost 4 bases and 0 bases respectively, with 13 bases between them. This CDR3 has 16 amino acids. This sample was included in a study of blood T cell repertoires in COVID-19. The wider study: T cells, B-cell-depleted T cells, or PBMCs provided the cDNA or gDNA that served as material.

Cohorts were based on clinical histories the participants reported. Some clones are missing from TCRdb's copy, which holds only in-frame ones; the method was immunoSEQ multiplex PCR. The data contain roughly 190,000 clones, less than 90% of them singletons. The specimen was PBMCs or T cells enriched from blood (not recorded which). This TCR was sampled from a woman aged 25 to 39 who had been exposed to COVID-19. This chain uses TRBV19 with TRBJ1-3, with D possibly TRBD1 on 5 matching bases. The CDR3 loop reads CASSTQTGVSGNTIYF. The CDR3 nucleotides read TGTGCCAGTAGTACCCAAACAGGAGTCTCTGGAAACACCATATATTTT.